Presented here are 5 T cell receptor beta chains from one specimen sequenced in a study of blood T cell repertoires in COVID-19. The method was immunoSEQ multiplex PCR; TCRdb's version includes in-frame clones alone and lacks a portion of them. In the table there are some 75,000 clones, roughly 90% of which are singletons. The sample taken for sequencing was peripheral blood. These receptor sequences come from a man in his 60s with acute or convalescent COVID-19.

J is TRBJ2-5 and V is TRBV7-9, with D possibly matching TRBD2 (6 bases). Trimming took off 2 bases at V and 2 bases at J, with 12 bases between the two ends. The length of the CDR3 is 15 residues. Germline V lookup: CDR1 SEHNR, CDR2 FQNEAQ (reference sequence). CDR3 nucleotide sequence: TGTGCCAGCAGCTTACCGGGAGTAGGGCAAGAGACCCAGTACTTC. Translating it yields CASSLPGVGQETQYF.

The chain couples TRBV6-5 to TRBJ2-7; possibly TRBD2 for D (6 bases). Trimming stripped 5 bases from V and 0 bases from J, with 14 bases between. The CDR3 totals 15 residues. Germline lookup yields CDR1 MNHEY and CDR2 SVGAGI. CDR3 coding DNA: TGTGCCAGCAGTCCGGACTACCTGAGCTCCTACGAGCAGTACTTC. Amino acid sequence: CASSPDYLSSYEQYF.

This chain links TRBV12-3 or TRBV12-4 with TRBJ1-2; 7 nucleotides agree with TRBD1. Trimming took 3 bases from V and 7 from J; bases not matched to a gene: 5. CDR3 size: 13 residues. The CDR3 bases are TGTGCCAGCAGTTTCGGGACAGTTTCTGGCTACACCTTC. Protein sequence: CASSFGTVSGYTF.

The J gene is TRBJ1-2, the V gene TRBV19, with D possibly being TRBD1 (5 bases). V lost 4 bases to trimming and J lost 3 bases, with 12 bases between them. This CDR3 comprises 14 residues. Germline values: CDR1 LNHDA, CDR2 SQIVND (reference sequence). CDR3 nucleotide sequence: TGTGCCAGTAGTACTCCCGGACAAGACTATGGCTACACCTTC. Its translation is CASSTPGQDYGYTF.

This sequence joins TRBV6-5 and TRBJ2-7; TRBD1 might be the D (6 bases). Germline loops: CDR1 MNHEY, CDR2 SVGAGI. The CDR3 spans 10 residues. With 6 bases removed from V and 7 bases from J, the gap between germline ends came to 7 bases. CDR3: CASSQGEQYF. The DNA of the CDR3 is TGTGCCAGCAGCCAGGGGGAGCAGTACTTC.